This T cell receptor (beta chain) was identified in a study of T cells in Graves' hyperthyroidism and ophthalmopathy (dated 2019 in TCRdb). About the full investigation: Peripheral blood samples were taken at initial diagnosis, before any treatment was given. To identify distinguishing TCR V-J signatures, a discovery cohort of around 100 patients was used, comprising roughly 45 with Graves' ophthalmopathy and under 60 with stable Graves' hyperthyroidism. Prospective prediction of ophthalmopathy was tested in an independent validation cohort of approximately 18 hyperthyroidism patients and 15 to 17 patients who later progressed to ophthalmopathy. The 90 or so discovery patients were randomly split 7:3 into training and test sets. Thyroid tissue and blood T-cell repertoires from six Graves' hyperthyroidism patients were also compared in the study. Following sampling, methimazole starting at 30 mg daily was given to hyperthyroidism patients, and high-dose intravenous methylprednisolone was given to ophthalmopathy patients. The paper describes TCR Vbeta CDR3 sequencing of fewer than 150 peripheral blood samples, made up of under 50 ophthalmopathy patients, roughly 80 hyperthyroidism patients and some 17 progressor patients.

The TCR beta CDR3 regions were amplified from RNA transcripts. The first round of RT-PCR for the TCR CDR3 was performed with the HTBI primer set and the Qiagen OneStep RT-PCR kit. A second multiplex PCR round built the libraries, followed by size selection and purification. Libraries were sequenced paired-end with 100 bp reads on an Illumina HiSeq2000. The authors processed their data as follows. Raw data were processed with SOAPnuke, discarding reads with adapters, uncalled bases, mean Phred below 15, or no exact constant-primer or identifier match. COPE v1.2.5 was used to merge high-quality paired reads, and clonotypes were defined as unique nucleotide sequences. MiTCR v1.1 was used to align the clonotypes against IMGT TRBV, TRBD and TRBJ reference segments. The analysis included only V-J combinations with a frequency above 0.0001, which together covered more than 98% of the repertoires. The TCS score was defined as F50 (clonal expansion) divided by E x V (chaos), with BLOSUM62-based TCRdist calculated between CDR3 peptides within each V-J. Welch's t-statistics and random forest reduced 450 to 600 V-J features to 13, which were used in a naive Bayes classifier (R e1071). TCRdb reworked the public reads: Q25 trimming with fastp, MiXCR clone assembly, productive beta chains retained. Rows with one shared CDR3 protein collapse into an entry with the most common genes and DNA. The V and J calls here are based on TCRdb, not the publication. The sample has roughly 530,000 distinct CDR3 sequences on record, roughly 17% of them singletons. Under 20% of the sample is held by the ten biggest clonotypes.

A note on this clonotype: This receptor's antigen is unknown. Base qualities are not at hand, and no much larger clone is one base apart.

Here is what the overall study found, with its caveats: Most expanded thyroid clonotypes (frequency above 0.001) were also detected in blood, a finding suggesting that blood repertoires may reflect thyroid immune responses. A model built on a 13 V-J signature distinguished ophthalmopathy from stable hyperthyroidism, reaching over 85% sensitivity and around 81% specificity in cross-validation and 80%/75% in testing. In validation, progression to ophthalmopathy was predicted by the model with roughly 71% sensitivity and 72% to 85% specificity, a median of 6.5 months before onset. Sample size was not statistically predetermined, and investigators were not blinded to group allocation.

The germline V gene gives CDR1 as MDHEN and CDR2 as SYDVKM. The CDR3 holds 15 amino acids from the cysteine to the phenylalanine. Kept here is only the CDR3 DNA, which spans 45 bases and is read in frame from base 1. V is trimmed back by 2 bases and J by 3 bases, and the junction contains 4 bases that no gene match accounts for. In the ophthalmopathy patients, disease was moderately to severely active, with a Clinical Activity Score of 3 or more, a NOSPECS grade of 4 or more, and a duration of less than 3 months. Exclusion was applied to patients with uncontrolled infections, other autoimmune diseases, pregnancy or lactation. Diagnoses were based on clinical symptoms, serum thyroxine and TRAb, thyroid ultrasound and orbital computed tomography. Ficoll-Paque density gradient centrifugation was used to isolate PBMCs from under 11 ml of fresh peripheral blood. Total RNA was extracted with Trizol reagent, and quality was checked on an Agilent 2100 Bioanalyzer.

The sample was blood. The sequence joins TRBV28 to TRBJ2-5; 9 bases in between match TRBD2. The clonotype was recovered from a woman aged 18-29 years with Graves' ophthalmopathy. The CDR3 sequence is CASSLTSGHKETQYF. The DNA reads TGTGCCAGCAGTTTAACTAGCGGGCATAAAGAGACCCAGTACTTC. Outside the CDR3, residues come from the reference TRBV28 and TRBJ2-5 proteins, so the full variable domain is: DVKVTQSSRYLVKRTGEKVFLECVQDMDHENMFWYRQDPGLGLRLIYFSYDVKMKEKGDIPEGYSVSREKKERFSLILESASTNQTSMYLCASSLTSGHKETQYFGPGTRLLVL.